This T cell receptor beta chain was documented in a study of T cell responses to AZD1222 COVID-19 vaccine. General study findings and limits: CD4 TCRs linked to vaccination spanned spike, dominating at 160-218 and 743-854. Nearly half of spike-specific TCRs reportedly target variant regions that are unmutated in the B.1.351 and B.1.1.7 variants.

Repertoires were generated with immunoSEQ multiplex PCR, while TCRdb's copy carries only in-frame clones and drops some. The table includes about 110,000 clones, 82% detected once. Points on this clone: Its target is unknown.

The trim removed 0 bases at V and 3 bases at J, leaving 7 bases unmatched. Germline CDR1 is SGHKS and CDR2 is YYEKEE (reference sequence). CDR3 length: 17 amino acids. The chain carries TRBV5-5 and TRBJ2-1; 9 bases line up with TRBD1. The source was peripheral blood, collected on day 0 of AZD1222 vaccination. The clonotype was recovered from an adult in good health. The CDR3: CASSLGGQGMNYNEQFF. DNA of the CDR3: TGTGCCAGCAGCTTGGGGGGACAGGGAATGAACTACAATGAGCAGTTCTTC.